These T cell receptor beta chains were read from a single sample in a study of cytomegalovirus exposure and HLA in healthy donors. The repertoire was sequenced with immunoSEQ multiplex PCR; TCRdb's copy has only in-frame clones and lacks some. The sample consists of approximately 120,000 clones, roughly four fifths of them appearing once. The sequenced material came from PBMCs. The receptors stem from a woman in her thirties or forties in good health and CMV-seropositive. CDR3s include the opening cysteine and the closing phenylalanine or tryptophan.

v_gene,CDR3aa
TRBV9,CASSPYNRVEAANYGYTF
TRBV6-1,CASSRAGGPTDTQYF
TRBV5-6,CASSSDNTGELFF
TRBV6-1,CASSEASGGVYEQYF
TRBV29-1,CSVEDGGGYGYTF
TRBV6-4,CASSDEGTSGYNEQFF
TRBV6-5,CASSEPGRGDGYTF
TRBV6-1,CASSVTGVPHGYTF
TRBV7-3,CASSLWNPNGTPPWDYGYTF
TRBV6-1,CASSPGDSSGNTIYF
TRBV7-9,CASSFIGQQNTEAFF
TRBV19,CASSQLLAGINIQYF
TRBV10-1,CASSESLAKNIQYF
TRBV28,CASSRTGDTEAFF
TRBV5-4,CASSWGQQNTEAFF
TRBV9,CASSVEGGQTEAFF
TRBV27,CASSTSRDSFSTGELFF
TRBV7-9,CASSWDSRFNEKLFF
TRBV5-1,CASSPGTGSGLNTEAFF
TRBV9,CASSVGTGGAGGAYEQYF
TRBV2,CASRGSWTSGSETQYF
TRBV6-4,CASSDSKGGDHNEQFF
TRBV27,CASSARTSGRLYEQYF
TRBV27,CASSSPSGPTTGELFF
TRBV28,CASRQANYGYTF
TRBV7-2,CASSLDGTLQPQHF
TRBV27,CASSLYGTGGGYEQYF
TRBV18,CASSPGTGDEKLFF